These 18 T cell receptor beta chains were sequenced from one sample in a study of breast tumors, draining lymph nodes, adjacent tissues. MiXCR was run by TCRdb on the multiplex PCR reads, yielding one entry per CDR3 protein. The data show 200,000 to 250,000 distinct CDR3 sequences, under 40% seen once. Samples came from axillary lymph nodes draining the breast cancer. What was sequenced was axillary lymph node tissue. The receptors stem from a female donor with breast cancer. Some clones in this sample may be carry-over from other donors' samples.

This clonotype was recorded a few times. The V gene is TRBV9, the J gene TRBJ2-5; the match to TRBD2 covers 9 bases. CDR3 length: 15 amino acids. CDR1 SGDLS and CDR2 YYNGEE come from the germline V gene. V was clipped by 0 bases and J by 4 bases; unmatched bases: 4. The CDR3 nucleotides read TGTGCCAGCAGCGTAGTCGGCGGGGGGGCAGAGACCCAGTACTTC. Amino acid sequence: CASSVVGGGAETQYF.

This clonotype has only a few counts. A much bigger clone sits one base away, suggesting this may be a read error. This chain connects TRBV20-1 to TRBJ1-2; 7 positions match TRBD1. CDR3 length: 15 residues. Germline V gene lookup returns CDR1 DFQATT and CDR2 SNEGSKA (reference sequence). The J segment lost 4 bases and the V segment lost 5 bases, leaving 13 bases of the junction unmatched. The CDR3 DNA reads TGCAGTGCTGGGAGCCAAGGGGGCGCGGCCTATGGCTACACCTTC. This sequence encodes CSAGSQGGAAYGYTF.

In DNA form, the CDR3 reads TGTGCCAGCAGCTTGGAAGGACCAGCGGGGGGGAATGAGCAGTTCTTC. Residues: CASSLEGPAGGNEQFF. The chain couples TRBV5-6 to TRBJ2-1; 10 positions agree with TRBD2. The CDR3 contains 16 residues. V lost 0 bases to trimming and J lost 7 bases; unmatched junction nucleotides: 7. Looked up from germline, CDR1 is SGHDT and CDR2 is YYEEEE.

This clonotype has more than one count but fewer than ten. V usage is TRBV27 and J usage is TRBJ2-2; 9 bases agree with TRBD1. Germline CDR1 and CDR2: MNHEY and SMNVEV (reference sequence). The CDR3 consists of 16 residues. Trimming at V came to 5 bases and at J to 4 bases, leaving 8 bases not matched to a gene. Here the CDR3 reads CASSRMRDRATGELFF. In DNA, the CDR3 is TGTGCCAGCAGTCGGATGCGGGACAGGGCCACCGGGGAGCTGTTTTTT.

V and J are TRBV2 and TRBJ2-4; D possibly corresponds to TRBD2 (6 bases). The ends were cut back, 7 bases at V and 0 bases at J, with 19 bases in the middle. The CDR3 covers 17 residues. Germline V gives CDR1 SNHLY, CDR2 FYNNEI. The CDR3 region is CASIGWRDVLAKNIQYF. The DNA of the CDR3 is TGTGCCAGCATAGGGTGGCGGGACGTCCTAGCCAAAAACATTCAGTACTTC.

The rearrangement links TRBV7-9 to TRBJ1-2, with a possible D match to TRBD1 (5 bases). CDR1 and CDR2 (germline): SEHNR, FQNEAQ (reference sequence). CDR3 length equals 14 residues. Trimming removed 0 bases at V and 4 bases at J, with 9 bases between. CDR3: CASSLAEGIYGYTF. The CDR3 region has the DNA TGTGCCAGCAGCTTAGCGGAGGGGATCTATGGCTACACCTTC.

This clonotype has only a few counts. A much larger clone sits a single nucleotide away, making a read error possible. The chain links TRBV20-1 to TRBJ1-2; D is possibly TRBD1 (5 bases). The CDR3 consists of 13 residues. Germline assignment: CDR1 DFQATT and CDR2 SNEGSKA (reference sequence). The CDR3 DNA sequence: TGCAGTGCTCCTGACAGTAAATTCTATGGCTACGCCTTC. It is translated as CSAPDSKFYGYAF.

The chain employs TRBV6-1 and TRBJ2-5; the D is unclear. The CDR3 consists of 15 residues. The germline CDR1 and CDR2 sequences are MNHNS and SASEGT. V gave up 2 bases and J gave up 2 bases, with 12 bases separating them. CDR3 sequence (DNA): TGTGCCAGCAGTGAATGGTTGAGTGGGCAAGAGACCCAGTACTTC. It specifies CASSEWLSGQETQYF.

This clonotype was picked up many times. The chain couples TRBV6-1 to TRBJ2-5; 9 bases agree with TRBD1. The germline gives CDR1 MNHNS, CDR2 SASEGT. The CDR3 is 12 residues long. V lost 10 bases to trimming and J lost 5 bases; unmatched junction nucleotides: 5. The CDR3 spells CATDRGVETQYF. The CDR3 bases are TGTGCCACAGACAGGGGGGTTGAGACCCAGTACTTC.

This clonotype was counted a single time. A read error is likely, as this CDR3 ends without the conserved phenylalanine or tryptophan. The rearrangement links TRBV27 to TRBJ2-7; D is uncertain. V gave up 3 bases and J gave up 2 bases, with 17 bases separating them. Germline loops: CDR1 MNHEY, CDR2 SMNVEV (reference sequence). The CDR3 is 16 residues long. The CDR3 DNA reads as TGTGCCAGCAGTTTGACTGGCGCTCTAATCACCTACGAGCAGTACCTC. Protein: CASSLTGALITYEQYL.

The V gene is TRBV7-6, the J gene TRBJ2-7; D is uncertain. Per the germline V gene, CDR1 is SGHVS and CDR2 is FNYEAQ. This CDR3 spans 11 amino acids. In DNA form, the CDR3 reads TGTGCTACAGCAGCCGATTACAAGCAGTACTTC. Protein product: CATAADYKQYF.

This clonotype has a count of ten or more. The CDR3 DNA is TGTGCCAGCAGCTTACAGACAGGGGTCTCCTATGGCTACACCTTC. This encodes CASSLQTGVSYGYTF. The chain combines TRBV11-2 with TRBJ1-2, with TRBD1 matching over 8 bases. In germline, CDR1 is SGHAT, CDR2 FQNNGV. CDR3 length equals 15 residues. With V trimmed by 2 bases and J by 4 bases, 6 bases remained unmatched. The full variable domain, completed using reference TRBV11-2 and TRBJ1-2, is EAGVAQSPRYKIIEKRQSVAFWCNPISGHATLYWYQQILGQGPKLLIQFQNNGVVDDSQLPKDRFSAERLKGVDSTLKIQPAKLEDSAVYLCASSLQTGVSYGYTFGSGTRLTVV.

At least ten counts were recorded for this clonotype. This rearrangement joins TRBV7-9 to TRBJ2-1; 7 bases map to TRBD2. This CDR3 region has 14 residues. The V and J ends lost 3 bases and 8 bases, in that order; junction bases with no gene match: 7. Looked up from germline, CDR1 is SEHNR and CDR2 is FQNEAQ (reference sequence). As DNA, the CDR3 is TGTGCCAGCAGCTTCAGTAGTGGGGGGGATGAGCAGTTCTTC. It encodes CASSFSSGGDEQFF.

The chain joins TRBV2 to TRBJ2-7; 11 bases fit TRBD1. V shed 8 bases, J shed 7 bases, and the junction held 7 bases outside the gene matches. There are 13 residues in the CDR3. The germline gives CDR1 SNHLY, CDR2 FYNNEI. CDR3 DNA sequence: TGTGCCAGCCAGGGACAGGGGGGGGGTGAGCAGTACTTC. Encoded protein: CASQGQGGGEQYF.

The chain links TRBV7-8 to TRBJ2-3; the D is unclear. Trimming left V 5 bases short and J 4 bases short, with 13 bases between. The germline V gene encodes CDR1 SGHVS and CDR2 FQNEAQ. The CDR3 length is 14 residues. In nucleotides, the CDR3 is TGTGCCAGCAGCCTCACGGTGGGTTCAGATACGCAGTATTTT. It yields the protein CASSLTVGSDTQYF.

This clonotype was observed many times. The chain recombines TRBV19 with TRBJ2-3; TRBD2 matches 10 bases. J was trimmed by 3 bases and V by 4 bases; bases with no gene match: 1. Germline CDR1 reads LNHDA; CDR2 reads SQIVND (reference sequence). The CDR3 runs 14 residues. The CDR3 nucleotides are TGTGCCAGTAGTACTAGCGGGGGAACAGATACGCAGTATTTT. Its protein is CASSTSGGTDTQYF.

Written as DNA, the CDR3 is TGTGCCAGCAGCCCTCACACCGGGAGTCGCGACGAGCAGTACTTC. Amino acid sequence: CASSPHTGSRDEQYF. This sequence joins TRBV7-6 and TRBJ2-7; D perhaps matches TRBD2 (6 bases). Trimming pared 5 bases from V and 5 bases from J, leaving 19 bases between. CDR3 length equals 15 residues. Germline lookup yields CDR1 SGHVS and CDR2 FNYEAQ.

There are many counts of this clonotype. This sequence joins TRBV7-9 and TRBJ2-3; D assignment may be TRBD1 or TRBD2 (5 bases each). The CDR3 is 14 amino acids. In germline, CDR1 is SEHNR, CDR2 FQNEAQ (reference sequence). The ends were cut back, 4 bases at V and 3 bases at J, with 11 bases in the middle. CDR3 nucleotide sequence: TGTGCCAGCAGCTCACCGGGGCCTACAGATACGCAGTATTTT. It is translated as CASSSPGPTDTQYF.